This TCR beta chain was obtained from a study of PD-L1 blockade in urothelial cancer. Study-wide context: T cells numbered a median of approximately 150,000 in the blood samples. Study outcomes and limitations: By 3 weeks, tumor-associated blood clones had expanded more in durable-benefit patients.

Each patient contributed between 1 and 8 total time points of blood mononuclear cells, pretreatment and during treatment. The CDR3 sequence is 12 residues long. The germline gives CDR1 SGHAT, CDR2 FQNNGV. Trimming cost V 4 bases and J 8 bases; bases outside gene matches: 0. This clone was detected only a few times. The antigen is undetermined. Libraries were prepared by immunoSEQ multiplex PCR; TCRdb keeps only in-frame clonotypes and omits some of them. The table shows some 77,000 clones, with approximately 86% occurring only once. This chain uses TRBV11-2 with TRBJ1-4; 8 nucleotides line up with TRBD1. The sample in question was PBMCs, obtained around atezolizumab (anti-PD-L1) treatment. This clonotype was obtained from a woman in her 70s with urothelial cancer. The CDR3 loop reads CASSWTGEKLFF. The CDR3 bases are TGTGCCAGCAGCTGGACAGGGGAAAAACTGTTTTTT.